This T cell receptor (beta chain) was sequenced for a study of cytomegalovirus exposure and HLA in healthy donors (TCRdb year 2017). Notes on the research overall: An earlier analysis of approximately 550 of the donors reported 250 to 300 Gb of sequence data and around 120 million unique TCR beta sequences from roughly 200 million T cells. Roughly 300 gigabases of sequencing data and around 88 million unique TCR sequences made up an early release that covered approximately 620 HLA-typed donors. Of the roughly 390 genotyped donors, about 80% fell in the genetic ancestry cluster associated with self-reported Caucasian donors. The study aimed to test whether cataloging public T cell receptors could reveal signatures of past pathogen exposure. The study profiled the T cell repertoires of 666 subjects by immunosequencing and related them to cytomegalovirus serostatus. Along with the approximately 670-subject first cohort, a separate validation cohort of 120 different subjects was used. To predict cytomegalovirus infection status, the study combined high-throughput TCR immunosequencing, statistical association of individual TCRs with disease status, and machine learning. To study patterns of TCR occurrence, a later analysis re-analyzed previously published TCR beta repertoires from 650 to 750 donors and added high-resolution HLA genotyping. Rather than using new phenotypic data, the later analysis identified candidate immune exposures from TCR beta sequences and from how often those sequences occurred across donors. To decide whether each TCR beta V gene segment behaved as functional or pseudogenic, an earlier analysis of approximately 620 of the donors relied on high-throughput TCR beta sequencing. Donor age, sex, ethnicity and CMV serostatus were collected together with the repertoire data. A later genetic analysis took genome-wide SNP genotypes for 398 of the 666 donors and used that subset as a discovery cohort. Every discovery cohort repertoire had been produced on one sequencing platform. HLA typing covered class I and class II loci at four-digit resolution. Typing coverage differed by locus: A, B, C, DRB1 and DQB1 were typed in about 620-630 donors, DQA1 in roughly 500, DPA1 in 600 to 610, and DPB1 in just under 480. Four or five DR-DQ haplotypes were handled as single units for association and clustering because linkage in the cohort was strong. Among around 400 genotyped donors of the cohort, an average of roughly 230,000 unique TCR beta nucleotide sequences was sequenced per donor, of which about 19% were non-productive. Results and caveats for the whole study, not just this receptor: Only TCR beta chains were sequenced in this cohort, and the absence of alpha or paired-chain data limited detectable features. Most TCR sequences were seen in very few donors, while some public TCRs were found in many individuals. Strong co-occurrence of HLA alleles, especially DR and DQ, made assigning TCR associations to individual alleles difficult. A later genetic analysis reported fewer N-insertions in productive TCRs among donors in an Asian-associated ancestry cluster than the roughly 700-donor mean. Immune exposure information for the cohort was limited to CMV serostatus. Most CMV-associated TCR beta chains appeared to be HLA-restricted in a later analysis, and the HLA associations seemed to be driven largely by CMV exposure. A later analysis associated approximately 17,000 TCR beta sequences with specific HLA alleles at a false discovery rate of 0.05. The authors suggested that the approach could potentially be extended to other disease states and immunological phenotypes. Because some donors lacked HLA typing at each locus, the association tests relied only on the typed subset. The classifier was reported to diagnose cytomegalovirus status with high specificity and sensitivity in both the original and validation cohorts. A later analysis found that HLA-associated TCR beta chains were more clonally expanded and had lower generation probabilities than equally common non-associated chains. A further reported finding was that TCR beta sequences accurately predicted the HLA-A and HLA-B alleles for most subjects in the first cohort. Broadly in line with IMGT annotations, most TCR beta V segments showed up in productive rearrangements about 87% or about 30% of the time in an earlier analysis of 587 of the donors. Sequencing depth was assumed to be roughly uniform across donors in the presence/absence analyses, though that assumption may not hold. The study listed 150 to 200 TCR beta chains as associated with cytomegalovirus. The sequencing pipeline was judged likely to have produced a cluster of highly shared sequence variants as a technical artifact. In vitro tests confirmed that a few of the cytomegalovirus-associated TCR beta chains recognize cytomegalovirus antigens. Some IMGT-functional V segments, including TRBV6-2 and TRBV6-3, could not be distinguished by the 87-base-pair reads and were therefore excluded. Several of the top co-occurrence clusters appeared to be linked to parvovirus B19, influenza, CMV and Epstein-Barr virus, according to a later analysis. An association between a missense DCLRE1C variant and V-gene and J-gene trimming of TCR beta chains was found in a later genetic analysis and replicated in an independent cohort. According to a later analysis, TCR association rates differed among HLA loci, with DRB1 alleles showing the most associated TCRs and HLA-C alleles showing the fewest. Because counts were too low, 15 or so rarely observed V segments, including chromosome 9 orphons, were excluded from the earlier analysis of around 640 of the donors. Linkage disequilibrium might explain the correlated functional status among segregating V segments, but an unknown experimental factor could not be excluded.

Library generation was performed with the immunoSEQ multiplex PCR assay. The multiplex PCR relied on a mix of 60 forward primers for TCR Vbeta segments and 13 reverse primers for TCR Jbeta segments. The CDR3 region of rearranged TCR beta genes was amplified from genomic DNA by a multiplex PCR assay. On the Illumina HiSeq System, the amplified TCR beta libraries were sequenced as 87-base-pair reads. Per the authors' processing: In a later analysis, 70 million to 95 million unique TCR beta chains were counted across the 666 repertoires, and roughly 10 million of these chains were shared by at least two donors. A nearest-neighbor algorithm error-corrected the raw reads and collapsed the reads into unique sequences, merging closely related sequences to remove PCR and sequencing errors. V, D and J gene segments were assigned by aligning CDR3 sequences to IMGT reference sequences. For a sequence to be retained, at least a six-nucleotide match to both a V gene segment and a J gene segment was required. Rearrangements were called productive when the CDR3 lacked stop codons and stayed in frame with V and J; all others were non-productive. Following IMGT convention, CDR3 was defined as the stretch from the second conserved V-encoded cysteine to the conserved J-encoded phenylalanine. In an earlier analysis of just under 600 of the donors, sequences lacking an unambiguous match to a single V gene segment were excluded. In an earlier analysis of 587 of the donors, V segments were called functional above 56.7% productive rearrangements and were called segregating when the between-donor standard deviation exceeded 5%. A statistical classification framework was built to diagnose cytomegalovirus status from the catalog of TCR beta chain sequences. In a later analysis, TCR nucleotide sequences were compared against IMGT/GENE-DB human TR gene sequences so that V and J genes could be assigned. The TCRdist pipeline was used in a later analysis to assign CDR3 sequences and most-parsimonious VDJ recombination scenarios. In a later analysis, every TCR beta chain was defined by the combination of its CDR3 amino acid sequence and its V-gene family, and reads without a unique V-gene family were dropped. To address suspected cross-contamination and a sequencing artifact, a later analysis removed roughly 640 highly shared, low-generation-probability nucleotide sequences. In a later analysis, a clonal expansion index for each public chain was calculated from normalized within-repertoire ranks of inferred template counts. A later analysis computed generation probabilities with a VDJ recombination model fitted to out-of-frame rearrangements, and checked the results against IGoR. In a later analysis, hypergeometric tests were used to score TCR-TCR, TCR-HLA and TCR-CMV co-occurrence, with a repertoire-size bias correction applied to TCR pairs. A later analysis estimated false discovery rates by permuting HLA or CMV assignments 20 times. In a later analysis, co-occurring TCRs were grouped using DBSCAN, and TCRdist sequence similarity was added for clustering within HLA-allele-positive subsets. Co-occurrence clustering excluded repertoires with fewer than 30,000 or more than 120,000 public chains, plus five with anomalous nucleotide sharing. TCRdb mirrors the immuneACCESS table, restricted to in-frame sequences. Some clones are absent from its copies; in checked studies, under half trace to an unresolved V gene, and the reason for the others is unknown. V and J calls plus clone size are reproduced from that table; the DNA served to infer D and trimming. Counted in this sample were about 93,000 clones; 60% to 80% of them appeared once. Under 2.5% of the sample comes from the top ten.

The cohort was made up of 500 to 850 healthy bone marrow donors. Cohort members were all nominally healthy when sampled, although unrecorded immune exposures were likely present. The donor tested CMV seronegative, placing the donor among the 300 to 450 seronegative members of the cohort. Every donor gave a peripheral blood sample, and the peripheral blood mononuclear cells from that sample were used for TCR beta sequencing. The Qiagen DNeasy Blood Extraction Kit was used to extract genomic DNA from the blood cell samples. Trimming accounts for 3 bases at V and 6 bases at J, while the number of junction bases matched to no gene is 6. From a lookup of the germline V gene (reference sequence), CDR1 and CDR2 are SGHNT and YYREEE. From the cysteine through the phenylalanine, the CDR3 covers 14 amino acids. Of all the DNA, just the CDR3 is kept, 42 bases in frame from base 1. This clone appeared once. There is no known antigen for this receptor. Base quality data are lacking; no much larger clone is found one base away.

The V and J genes are TRBV5-4 and TRBJ2-4, with TRBD2 matching 7 junction bases. The sample consisted of PBMCs. The sequence was collected from a boy aged 10-17 years in good health and CMV-seronegative. This receptor carries the CDR3 CASSYRGGGNIQYF. The DNA sequence is TGTGCCAGCAGCTACCGTGGGGGGGGAAACATTCAGTACTTC.